This T cell receptor (beta chain) was observed in a study of CD8 T cells in Susac syndrome. The CDR3 sequence is 11 residues long. Germline CDR1 is SQVTM and CDR2 is ANQGSEA. V was cut by 8 bases and J by 1 base, with 8 bases left in between. Reverse transcription used 0.5 to 1 ug RNA and random hexamers. TCRdb re-analysed the immunoSEQ multiplex PCR reads in MiXCR, keeping a single row per CDR3 protein. The sample includes some 160,000 distinct CDR3 sequences, 85% to 95% seen only once; the top ten take roughly 0.16%. TCR beta sequencing was performed on blood CD8+ and CD4+ T cells. TEMRA cells were FACS-enriched, while CD8+ and CD4+ T cells were negatively isolated.

The sample consisted of CD8+ T cells from PBMCs. The J gene is TRBJ1-2, the V gene TRBV29-1; D not resolved. The clonotype was recovered from a human donor with multiple sclerosis. The CDR3 loop is CSILLNYGYTF. CDR3 coding DNA: TGCAGCATACTACTTAACTATGGCTACACCTTC.